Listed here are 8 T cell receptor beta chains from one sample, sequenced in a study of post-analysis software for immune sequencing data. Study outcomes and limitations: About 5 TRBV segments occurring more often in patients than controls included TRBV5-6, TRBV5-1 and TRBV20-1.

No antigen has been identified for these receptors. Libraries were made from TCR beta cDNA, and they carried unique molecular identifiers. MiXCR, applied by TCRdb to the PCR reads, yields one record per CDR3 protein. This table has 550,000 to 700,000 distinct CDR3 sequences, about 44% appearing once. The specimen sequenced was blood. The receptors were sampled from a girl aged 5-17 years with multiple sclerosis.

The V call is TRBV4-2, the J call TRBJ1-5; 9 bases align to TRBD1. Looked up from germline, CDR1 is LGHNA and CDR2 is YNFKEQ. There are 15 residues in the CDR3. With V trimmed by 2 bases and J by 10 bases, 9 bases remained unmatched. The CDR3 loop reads CASSQQPGQGIPQHF. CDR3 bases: TGTGCCAGCAGCCAACAACCGGGACAGGGAATCCCCCAGCATTTT.

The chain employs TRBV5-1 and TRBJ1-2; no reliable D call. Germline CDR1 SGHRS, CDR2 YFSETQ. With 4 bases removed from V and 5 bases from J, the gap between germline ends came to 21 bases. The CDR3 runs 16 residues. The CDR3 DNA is TGCGCCAGCAGCGTTATAGCCGGGCCGAGGGATTATGGCTACACCTTC. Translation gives CASSVIAGPRDYGYTF.

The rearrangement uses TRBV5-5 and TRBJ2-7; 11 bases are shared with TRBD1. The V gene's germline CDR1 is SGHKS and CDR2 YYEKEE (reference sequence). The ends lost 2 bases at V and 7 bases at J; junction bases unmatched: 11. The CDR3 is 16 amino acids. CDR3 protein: CASSFRDRGGKEEQYF. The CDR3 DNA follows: TGTGCCAGCAGCTTCCGGGACAGGGGGGGAAAAGAAGAGCAGTACTTC. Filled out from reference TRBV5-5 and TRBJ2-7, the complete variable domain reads DAGVTQSPTHLIKTRGQQVTLRCSPISGHKSVSWYQQVLGQGPQFIFQYYEKEERGRGNFPDRFSARQFPNYSSELNVNALLLGDSALYLCASSFRDRGGKEEQYFGPGTRLTVT.

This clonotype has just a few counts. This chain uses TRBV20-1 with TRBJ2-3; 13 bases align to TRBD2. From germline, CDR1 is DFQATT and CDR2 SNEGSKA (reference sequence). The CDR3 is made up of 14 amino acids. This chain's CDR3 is CSAPTSGGLDTQYF. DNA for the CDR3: TGCAGCGCTCCGACTAGCGGGGGGCTGGATACGCAGTATTTT.

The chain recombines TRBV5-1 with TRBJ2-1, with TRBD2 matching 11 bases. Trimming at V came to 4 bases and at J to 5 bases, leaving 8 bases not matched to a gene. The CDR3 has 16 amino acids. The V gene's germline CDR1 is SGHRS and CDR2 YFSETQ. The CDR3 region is CASSPRGLAENNEQFF. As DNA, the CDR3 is TGCGCCAGCAGCCCGAGGGGACTAGCGGAGAACAATGAGCAGTTCTTC.

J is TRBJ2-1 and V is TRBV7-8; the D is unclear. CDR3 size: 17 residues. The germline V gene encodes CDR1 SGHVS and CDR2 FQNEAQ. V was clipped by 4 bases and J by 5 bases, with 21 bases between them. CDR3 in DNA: TGTGCCAGCAGCTCCTTTTTCGGTTCGGGCGAAGACAATGAGCAGTTCTTC. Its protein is CASSSFFGSGEDNEQFF.

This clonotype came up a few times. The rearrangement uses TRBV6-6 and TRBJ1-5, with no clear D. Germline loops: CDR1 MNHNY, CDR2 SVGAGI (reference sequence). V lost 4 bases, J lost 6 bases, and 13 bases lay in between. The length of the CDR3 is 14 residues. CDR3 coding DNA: TGTGCCAGCAGTTCCCCGGGATTAAGTCAGCCCCAGCATTTT. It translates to CASSSPGLSQPQHF.

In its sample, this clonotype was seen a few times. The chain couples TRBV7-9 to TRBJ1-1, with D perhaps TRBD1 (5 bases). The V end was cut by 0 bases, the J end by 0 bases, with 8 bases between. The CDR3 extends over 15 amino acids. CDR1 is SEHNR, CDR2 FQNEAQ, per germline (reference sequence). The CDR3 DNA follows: TGTGCCAGCAGCTTAGCGGGGACCATGAACACTGAAGCTTTCTTT. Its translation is CASSLAGTMNTEAFF.